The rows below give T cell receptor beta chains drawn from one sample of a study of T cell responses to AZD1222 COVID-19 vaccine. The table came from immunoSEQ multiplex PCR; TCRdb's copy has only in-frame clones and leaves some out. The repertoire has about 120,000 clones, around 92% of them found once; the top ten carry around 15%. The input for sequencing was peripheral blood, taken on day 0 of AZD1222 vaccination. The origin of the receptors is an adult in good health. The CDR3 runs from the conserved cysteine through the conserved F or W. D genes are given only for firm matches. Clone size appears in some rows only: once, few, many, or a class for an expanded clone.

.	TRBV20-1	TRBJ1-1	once	CSAHYGEAFF	TGCAGTGCCCACTACGGTGAAGCTTTCTTT
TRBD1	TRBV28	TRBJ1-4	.	CASSPPQGQNEKLFF	TGTGCCAGCAGTCCCCCACAGGGGCAAAATGAAAAACTGTTTTTT
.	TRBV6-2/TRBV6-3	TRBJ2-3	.	CASSAGSYGTDTQYF	TGTGCCAGCAGTGCCGGGTCTTACGGCACAGATACGCAGTATTTT
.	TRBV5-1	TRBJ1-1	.	CASSLEVNTEAFF	TGCGCCAGCAGCTTGGAGGTGAACACTGAAGCTTTCTTT
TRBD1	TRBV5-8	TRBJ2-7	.	CASSFSAGGFYEQYF	TGTGCCAGCAGCTTCTCGGCAGGGGGTTTCTACGAGCAGTACTTC
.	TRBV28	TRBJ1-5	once	CASSSPGELGRYQPQHF	TGTGCCAGCAGTTCCCCAGGGGAGCTGGGTCGTTATCAGCCCCAGCATTTT
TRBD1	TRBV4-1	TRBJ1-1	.	CASAQGSITEAFF	TGCGCCAGCGCACAGGGGTCTATCACTGAAGCTTTCTTT
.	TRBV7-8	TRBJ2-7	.	CASSSAGILEQYF	TGTGCCAGCAGCTCTGCAGGAATTTTGGAGCAGTACTTC
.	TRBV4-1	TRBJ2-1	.	CASSSGQFNYNEQFF	TGCGCCAGCAGCTCCGGACAGTTCAACTACAATGAGCAGTTCTTC
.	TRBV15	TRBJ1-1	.	CATETGAGYTEAFF	TGTGCCACCGAGACAGGTGCGGGCTACACTGAAGCTTTCTTT
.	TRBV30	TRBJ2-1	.	CAWSVLRGRNEQFF	TGTGCCTGGAGTGTACTGCGGGGCCGCAATGAGCAGTTCTTC
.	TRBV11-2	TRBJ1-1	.	CASSFGSTEAFF	TGTGCCAGCAGCTTCGGGTCCACTGAAGCTTTCTTT
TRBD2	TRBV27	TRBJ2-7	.	CASKVGLALPRQYF	TGTGCCAGCAAAGTCGGACTAGCCCTCCCTCGGCAGTACTTC
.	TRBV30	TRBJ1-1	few	CAWSVPGVAFF	TGTGCCTGGAGTGTACCAGGGGTAGCTTTCTTT
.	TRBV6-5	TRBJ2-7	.	CATRSSTYEQYF	TGTGCCACCCGCAGTTCTACCTACGAGCAGTACTTC
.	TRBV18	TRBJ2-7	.	CASSPRDEPDDEQYF	TGTGCCAGCTCACCACGGGACGAACCGGACGACGAGCAGTACTTC
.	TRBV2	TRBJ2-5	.	CASSRGETQYF	TGTGCCAGCTCCCGAGGGGAGACCCAGTACTTC
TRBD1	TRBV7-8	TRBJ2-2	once	CASSPDRGLTGELFF	TGTGCCAGCAGCCCAGACAGGGGGCTTACCGGGGAGCTGTTTTTT
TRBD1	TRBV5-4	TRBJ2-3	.	CASSFRTGWGTSTDTQYF	TGTGCCAGCAGCTTCCGGACAGGGTGGGGTACGAGCACAGATACGCAGTATTTT
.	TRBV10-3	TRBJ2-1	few	CAITSDGEQFF	TGTGCCATCACTTCCGACGGTGAGCAGTTCTTC
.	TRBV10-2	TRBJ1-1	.	CASRDRSNTEAFF	TGCGCCAGCAGAGACAGGTCGAACACTGAAGCTTTCTTT
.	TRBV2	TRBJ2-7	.	CASSEIVIEQYF	TGTGCCAGCAGTGAAATTGTCATCGAGCAGTACTTC
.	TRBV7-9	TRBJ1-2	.	CASSGANDRYGYTF	TGTGCCAGCAGCGGGGCCAACGACAGATATGGCTACACCTTC
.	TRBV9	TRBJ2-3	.	CASSVGGLIADTQYF	TGTGCCAGCAGCGTAGGAGGATTGATCGCAGATACGCAGTATTTT
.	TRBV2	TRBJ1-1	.	CATRERQNTEAFF	TGTGCCACCCGTGAGAGGCAGAACACTGAAGCTTTCTTT
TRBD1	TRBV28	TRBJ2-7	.	CATKGQGYEQYF	TGTGCCACCAAGGGACAGGGTTACGAGCAGTACTTC
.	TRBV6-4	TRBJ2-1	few	CASSEDTYNEQFF	TGTGCCAGCAGTGAAGACACCTACAATGAGCAGTTCTTC
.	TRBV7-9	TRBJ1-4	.	CASGLSSTNEKLFF	TGTGCCAGCGGGCTAAGTTCAACTAATGAAAAACTGTTTTTT
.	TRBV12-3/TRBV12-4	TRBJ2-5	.	CASSYGQYETQYF	TGTGCCAGCAGTTACGGACAGTATGAGACCCAGTACTTC
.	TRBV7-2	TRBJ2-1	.	CASSLGGINNEQFF	TGTGCCAGCAGCTTAGGGGGGATCAACAATGAGCAGTTCTTC
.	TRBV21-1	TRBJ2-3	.	CASKTVTTDTQYF	TGTGCCAGCAAGACGGTCACCACAGATACGCAGTATTTT
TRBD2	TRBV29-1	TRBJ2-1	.	CSVDGRALYNEQFF	TGCAGCGTGGATGGGAGGGCCCTCTACAATGAGCAGTTCTTC
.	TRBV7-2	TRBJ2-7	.	CATQTDPYEQYF	TGTGCCACCCAGACAGACCCCTACGAGCAGTACTTC
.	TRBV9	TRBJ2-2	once	CASSVASGGRRELFF	TGTGCCAGCAGCGTAGCTTCGGGGGGCCGCCGGGAGCTGTTTTTT
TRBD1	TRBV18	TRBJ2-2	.	CASSQDRDTGELFF	TGTGCCAGCTCTCAAGACAGGGACACCGGGGAGCTGTTTTTT
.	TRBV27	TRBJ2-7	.	CASISGGGEQYF	TGTGCCAGCATCTCTGGGGGAGGCGAGCAGTACTTC
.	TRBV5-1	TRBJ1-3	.	CASSPRGMVSGNTIYF	TGCGCCAGCAGCCCGAGGGGCATGGTCTCTGGAAACACCATATATTTT
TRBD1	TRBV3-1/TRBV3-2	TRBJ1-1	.	CASSHQDRGFEAFF	TGTGCCAGCAGCCATCAGGACAGGGGGTTTGAAGCTTTCTTT
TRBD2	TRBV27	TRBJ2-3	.	CASSFGGWLAGADTQYF	TGTGCCAGCAGTTTTGGAGGGTGGTTAGCGGGAGCAGATACGCAGTATTTT
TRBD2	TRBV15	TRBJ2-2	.	CATSIRTSGRNTGELFF	TGTGCCACCAGCATCCGGACTAGCGGGAGAAACACCGGGGAGCTGTTTTTT
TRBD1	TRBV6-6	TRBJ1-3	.	CASSGGTAETTIYF	TGTGCCAGCAGCGGGGGGACAGCGGAAACCACCATATATTTT
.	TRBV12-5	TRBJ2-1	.	CASGRDYNVNNEQFF	TGTGCTAGTGGCCGTGACTACAATGTTAACAATGAGCAGTTCTTC
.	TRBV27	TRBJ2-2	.	CASMRSRSGELFF	TGTGCCAGTATGAGGTCGCGGAGCGGGGAGCTGTTTTTT
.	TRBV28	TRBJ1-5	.	CASSLDNQPQHF	TGTGCCAGCAGTTTAGATAATCAGCCCCAGCATTTT
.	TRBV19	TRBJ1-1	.	CASSIVLDMNTEAFF	TGTGCCAGTAGTATAGTTCTGGACATGAACACTGAAGCTTTCTTT
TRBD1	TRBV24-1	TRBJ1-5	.	CATSRTGGGYQPQHF	TGTGCCACCAGCCGAACAGGGGGAGGATATCAGCCCCAGCATTTT
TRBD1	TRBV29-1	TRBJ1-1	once	CSVRTGGSRTEAFF	TGCAGCGTCCGGACAGGGGGCTCGCGGACTGAAGCTTTCTTT
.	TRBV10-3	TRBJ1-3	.	CATVVKVRAGNTIYF	TGTGCCACCGTCGTAAAGGTCAGGGCAGGAAACACCATATATTTT
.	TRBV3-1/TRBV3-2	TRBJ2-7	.	CASSQAGEQYF	TGTGCCAGCAGCCAAGCTGGCGAGCAGTACTTC
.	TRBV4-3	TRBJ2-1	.	CASSQEIASEQFF	TGCGCCAGCAGCCAGGAAATAGCGAGTGAGCAGTTCTTC
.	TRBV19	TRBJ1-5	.	CASSSGSSQPQHF	TGTGCCAGTAGTTCGGGGTCGAGTCAGCCCCAGCATTTT
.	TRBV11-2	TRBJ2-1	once	CASSLARTGATEQFF	TGTGCCAGCAGCTTAGCGAGAACGGGGGCGACTGAGCAGTTCTTC
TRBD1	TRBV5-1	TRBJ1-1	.	CASSSGTGGTEAFF	TGCGCCAGCAGCTCCGGGACAGGGGGCACTGAAGCTTTCTTT
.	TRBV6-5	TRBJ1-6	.	CASRGGFYNSPLHF	TGTGCCAGCAGGGGCGGTTTCTATAATTCACCCCTCCACTTT
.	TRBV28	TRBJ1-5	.	CASSLGNQPQHF	TGTGCCAGCAGTTTGGGCAATCAGCCCCAGCATTTT
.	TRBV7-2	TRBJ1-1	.	CASRTGGGGWTEAFF	TGTGCCAGCAGGACGGGTGGTGGGGGTTGGACTGAAGCTTTCTTT
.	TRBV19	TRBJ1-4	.	CASSIGTGPEKLFF	TGTGCCAGTAGTATAGGTACCGGACCAGAAAAACTGTTTTTT
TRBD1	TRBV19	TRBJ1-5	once	CASRGQGSPLNQPQHF	TGTGCCAGTAGGGGACAGGGTTCGCCTCTTAATCAGCCCCAGCATTTT
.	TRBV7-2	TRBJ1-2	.	CASSFRRDGYGYTF	TGTGCCAGCAGCTTTCGTCGGGACGGATATGGCTACACCTTC